The clone carrying this T cell receptor (beta chain) has just one count. The sample belongs to a study of blood T cell repertoires in COVID-19. Study summary: Samples taken during acute and convalescent COVID-19 were collected in the United States, Italy and Spain. The cDNA or gDNA used as material had been derived from T cells, B-cell-depleted T cells, or PBMCs.

Per the original methods: Amplification of reference gene primers provided the estimated nucleated cell counts. Using immunoSEQ multiplex PCR, the repertoire was profiled, and TCRdb retains in-frame clones only, with some absent. V, J and clone size are taken as reported in that table, and D and trimming were inferred from the DNA itself. The sample holds 60,000 to 70,000 clones, over 75% seen once. Sequenced input: peripheral blood. The TCR comes from an elderly man with acute or convalescent COVID-19.

CDR3 residues: CASARQGAYGYTF. In DNA, the CDR3 is TGTGCCAGTGCCCGACAGGGGGCGTATGGCTACACCTTC. V is TRBV19 and J is TRBJ1-2; 10 bases map to TRBD1. V dropped 8 bases and J dropped 5; count of bases not matched to a gene: 5. Germline values: CDR1 LNHDA, CDR2 SQIVND (reference sequence). This CDR3 contains 13 residues.